The 31 T cell receptor beta chains below come from one sample, sequenced in a study of metastatic and nonmetastatic thyroid tumors (TCRdb year 2020). No treatment had been received by any patient before thyroid surgery. Libraries were constructed by PCR. TCRdb names Illumina HiSeq 4000 as the instrument used. TCRdb passed the public sequencing reads through fastp at Q25 and MiXCR, retaining productive beta sequences. The sample table lists tens of thousands of clones, roughly 17% of them with a count of one. Around a tenth of the sample belongs to the ten largest clones. Input material: tumor tissue. These receptors came from a female donor with papillary thyroid cancer or a benign thyroid nodule (not recorded which). Some clones in this sample may be carry-over from other donors' samples.

This clone was detected many times. The CDR3 region has the DNA TGTGCCAGCAGTTACTCGGACACCACAAGATATGGCTACACCTTC. It translates to CASSYSDTTRYGYTF. The chain links TRBV6-2 or TRBV6-3 to TRBJ1-2; D possibly corresponds to TRBD1 (5 bases). Germline V gives CDR1 MNHEY, CDR2 SVGEGT. Trimming took 0 bases from V and 5 from J, leaving 13 bases between them. This CDR3 spans 15 amino acids.

This clone has ten or more counts. The chain couples TRBV15 to TRBJ1-1; D may be TRBD1 (5 bases). The V end was cut by 7 bases, the J end by 8 bases, with 23 bases between. The CDR3 length is 15 residues. Germline lookup yields CDR1 LNHNV and CDR2 YYDKDF (reference sequence). CDR3 nucleotide sequence: TGTGCCACCAAGAGTGGGGTGGGGCGGGATTACGAAGCTTTCTTT. Translated: CATKSGVGRDYEAFF.

This clone was observed at least ten times. This chain joins TRBV10-3 and TRBJ2-1; 11 positions match TRBD2. The CDR3 extends over 15 amino acids. The V gene end was trimmed by 10 bases and the J gene end by 2 bases; junction bases not matched to a gene: 7. The germline V gene has CDR1 ENHRY and CDR2 SYGVKD. DNA of the CDR3: TGTGCCACGCTAGCGGGAGGCCCGACCTACAATGAGCAGTTCTTC. This gives the protein CATLAGGPTYNEQFF.

In the case of this clone: A much larger clone differs from this one at a single base, so this may be a read error. The same CDR3 arises from other DNA sequences in this sample as well. CDR3 DNA: TGCGCCAGCAGCCCGGGACGAGCGGGAGGGGTGAAGGGAGAGCAGTACTTC. Translation: CASSPGRAGGVKGEQYF. This chain joins TRBV5-1 and TRBJ2-7, with 10 bases that match TRBD2. Losses at the gene ends were 4 bases for V and 7 bases for J; bases not matched to a gene: 17. The CDR3 sequence is 17 residues long. Germline-derived CDR1 and CDR2 are SGHRS and YFSETQ.

This clone was counted between two and nine times. Being one base from a much bigger clone, this may be a read error. The chain is built from TRBV29-1 and TRBJ2-7; TRBD1 aligns across 7 bases. The J segment lost 3 bases and the V segment lost 5 bases, leaving 7 bases of the junction unmatched. Germline loops: CDR1 SQVTM, CDR2 ANQGSEA. The CDR3 has 13 amino acids. Here the CDR3 DNA reads TGCAGCGTTCGAGGACAGGTGAACTACGAGCAGTACTTC. The encoded protein is CSVRGQVNYEQYF.

In its sample, this clone was seen a few times. The J gene is TRBJ1-2, the V gene TRBV27; D is perhaps TRBD1 (5 bases). Germline loops: CDR1 MNHEY, CDR2 SMNVEV (reference sequence). V was cut by 8 bases and J by 5 bases, with 15 bases left in between. CDR3 size: 13 residues. CDR3 in DNA: TGTGCCAGCGGAGCGGGACGGGAGTATGGCTACACCTTC. Translating it yields CASGAGREYGYTF.

This clone has a count of ten or more. The V and J genes are TRBV6-5 and TRBJ1-5, with D unresolved. Trimming left V 2 bases short and J 4 bases short, with 6 bases between. The CDR3 contains 13 residues. The germline CDR1 and CDR2 sequences are MNHEY and SVGAGI. The CDR3 here is CASSYGSNQPQHF. In nucleotides, the CDR3 is TGTGCCAGCAGTTACGGCTCTAATCAGCCCCAGCATTTT.

This clone was seen many times. The chain employs TRBV13 and TRBJ2-3; TRBD2 agrees at 8 bases. CDR1 is PRHDT and CDR2 is FYEKMQ in the germline V gene (reference sequence). Trimming took 4 bases from V and 0 from J; bases not matched to a gene: 9. This CDR3 is built from 17 residues. CDR3 protein: CASSSFYSGESTDTQYF. CDR3 in DNA: TGTGCCAGCAGCTCCTTTTATAGCGGGGAGAGCACAGATACGCAGTATTTT.

A word on this clone: A read error may account for a junction end that differs from germline. The CDR3 DNA reads TGTGCCTGGAGTGTAGGCCGCCAAGAGACCCTGTACTTC. Its protein is CAWSVGRQETLYF. The chain combines TRBV30 with TRBJ2-5, with D unresolved. The CDR3 sequence is 13 residues long. In germline, CDR1 is GTSNPN, CDR2 SVGIG (reference sequence).

This clone was detected ten times or more. The same CDR3 arises from other DNA sequences in this sample as well. This chain links TRBV20-1 with TRBJ2-2, with 8 bases that match TRBD2. The trim removed 5 bases at V and 1 base at J, leaving 6 bases unmatched. The germline V gene has CDR1 DFQATT and CDR2 SNEGSKA (reference sequence). There are 15 residues in the CDR3. As DNA, the CDR3 is TGCAGTGCTCCAACCGCGGGGGGGAACACCGGGGAGCTGTTTTTT. The encoded protein is CSAPTAGGNTGELFF.

This sequence joins TRBV24-1 and TRBJ2-7; D gene uncertain. Germline CDR1 KGHDR, CDR2 SFDVKD. This CDR3 comprises 17 residues. Deletions cut 7 bases from V and 6 bases from J, with 27 bases between. CDR3 sequence reads: CATSMGYPYPYCGEQYF. CDR3 coding DNA: TGTGCCACCAGCATGGGGTATCCCTACCCTTATTGTGGCGAGCAGTACTTC.

The CDR3 region is CATSRDSQGVVAGELFF. CDR3 nucleotides: TGTGCCACCAGCAGAGATAGTCAGGGGGTGGTAGCCGGGGAGCTGTTTTTT. J is TRBJ2-2 and V is TRBV15, with 7 bases identical to TRBD1. The CDR3 runs to 17 residues. In germline, CDR1 is LNHNV, CDR2 YYDKDF (reference sequence). V lost 0 bases to trimming and J lost 6 bases; unmatched junction nucleotides: 10.

Concerning this clone itself: Being one base from a much bigger clone, this may be a read error. The same CDR3 also results from other DNA sequences found in this sample. The chain joins TRBV11-3 to TRBJ2-2; D possibly matches TRBD1 or TRBD2 (5 bases each). The CDR3 is 16 amino acids. Germline lookup yields CDR1 SGHNT and CDR2 YENEEA. CDR3 sequence: CASSLRTGVGTGELFF. The CDR3 nucleotides are TGTGCCAGCAGCCTTCGTACAGGAGTGGGGACCGGTGAGCTGTTTTTT.

In its sample, this clone was seen many times. This chain connects TRBV11-2 to TRBJ1-3; D is unclear. Germline lookup yields CDR1 SGHAT and CDR2 FQNNGV. CDR3 size: 16 residues. Deletions cut 4 bases from V and 0 bases from J, with 13 bases between. The CDR3 region is CASSSQIPSSGNTIYF. CDR3 coding DNA: TGTGCCAGCAGCTCACAGATTCCCTCCTCTGGAAACACCATATATTTT.

This clone was observed at least ten times. The identical CDR3 is also encoded by other nucleotide sequences in the sample. V gene TRBV29-1 combines with J gene TRBJ1-1; D remains ambiguous. CDR1 SQVTM and CDR2 ANQGSEA come from the germline V gene. CDR3 size: 12 residues. V lost 7 bases and J 5 bases, leaving 14 bases between the germline ends. CDR3 loop: CSATDRWTEAFF. In DNA, the CDR3 is TGCAGCGCTACGGACCGGTGGACTGAAGCTTTCTTT.

The sample holds a few counts of this clone. The J gene is TRBJ2-7, the V gene TRBV28; D might be TRBD1 (6 bases). CDR1 and CDR2 from the germline V gene are MDHEN and SYDVKM. The CDR3 has 17 residues. V was clipped by 0 bases and J by 5 bases, with 20 bases between them. This chain's CDR3 is CASSLWPRRQVPHEQYF. The CDR3 DNA follows: TGTGCCAGCAGTTTATGGCCTAGGAGACAGGTCCCCCACGAGCAGTACTTC. The full variable domain, with the rest looked up from reference TRBV28 and TRBJ2-7, is DVKVTQSSRYLVKRTGEKVFLECVQDMDHENMFWYRQDPGLGLRLIYFSYDVKMKEKGDIPEGYSVSREKKERFSLILESASTNQTSMYLCASSLWPRRQVPHEQYFGPGTRLTVT.

The sample holds many counts of this clone. V and J are TRBV5-1 and TRBJ1-1; weak D call: TRBD1 (5 bases). Trimming removed 4 bases at V and 5 bases at J, with 12 bases between. The CDR3 extends over 13 amino acids. Germline V gene sequence: CDR1 SGHRS, CDR2 YFSETQ. The CDR3, as DNA: TGCGCCAGCAGCCCAGGGACGGGGACTGAAGCTTTCTTT. Its protein is CASSPGTGTEAFF.

The J gene is TRBJ2-7, the V gene TRBV7-2, with unresolved D. CDR3 length equals 13 residues. Looked up from germline, CDR1 is SGHTA and CDR2 is FQGNSA. Trimming left V 3 bases short and J 5 bases short, with 11 bases between. CDR3 in DNA: TGTGCCAGCAGCTTTAAGCTGTTGAACGAGCAGTACTTC. Protein: CASSFKLLNEQYF.

This clone showed up many times. The rearrangement joins TRBV7-9 to TRBJ1-1; D is undetermined. The CDR3 contains 14 residues. The germline V and J ends were trimmed by 1 base and 0 bases, with 6 bases remaining between them. From germline, CDR1 is SEHNR and CDR2 FQNEAQ (reference sequence). The CDR3 nucleotides read TGTGCCAGCAGCTTAGTGGTTGTGAACACTGAAGCTTTCTTT. Its protein product is CASSLVVVNTEAFF.

As regards this clone: This may come from a read error, since a much larger clone is one base off. The sample holds other DNA sequences that translate to the same CDR3. The rearrangement uses TRBV2 and TRBJ2-1; 9 positions agree with TRBD2. V was clipped by 6 bases and J by 4 bases; unmatched bases: 4. Germline values: CDR1 SNHLY, CDR2 FYNNEI. CDR3 length: 14 amino acids. CDR3 sequence (DNA): TGTGCCAGCAGGGCGGGACTAGCTTACAATGAGCAGTTCTTC. The encoded protein is CASRAGLAYNEQFF.

This clone was seen at least ten times. V usage is TRBV2 and J usage is TRBJ2-3; 8 bases fit TRBD2. V gave up 6 bases and J gave up 1 base; unmatched junction bases: 3. The CDR3 loop spans 14 amino acids. CDR1 and CDR2 (germline): SNHLY, FYNNEI. For the CDR3, the DNA is TGTGCCAGCAGGGCGACTAGCGGCACAGATACGCAGTATTTT. This encodes CASRATSGTDTQYF.

In its sample, this clone was seen many times. The DNA for the CDR3 is TGTGCCAGCAGCTTGAAGGGGGGCACAGATACGCAGTATTTT. Translation gives CASSLKGGTDTQYF. The genes are TRBV5-4 and TRBJ2-3; possible D gene TRBD1, 6 bases. The CDR3 sequence is 14 residues long. The V gene's germline CDR1 is SGHNT and CDR2 YYREEE (reference sequence). Trimming took 1 base from V and 1 from J, leaving 7 bases between them.

This clone occurred many times. The rearrangement uses TRBV7-9 and TRBJ2-7, with D uncertain. Per germline, CDR1 SEHNR and CDR2 FQNEAQ (reference sequence). The CDR3 is 11 amino acids. The V end was cut by 5 bases, the J end by 6 bases, with 8 bases between. The CDR3 nucleotides read TGTGCCAGCAGCCTCGTGGGCGAGCAGTACTTC. Its translation: CASSLVGEQYF. The full variable domain, its missing parts supplied by reference TRBV7-9 and TRBJ2-7, is DTGVSQNPRHKITKRGQNVTFRCDPISEHNRLYWYRQTLGQGPEFLTYFQNEAQLEKSRLLSDRFSAERPKGSFSTLEIQRTEQGDSAMYLCASSLVGEQYFGPGTRLTVT.

This clone was observed many times. The chain recombines TRBV29-1 with TRBJ1-1, with D possibly TRBD1 on 5 matching bases. The CDR3 runs 12 residues. Germline V gene data show CDR1 as SQVTM and CDR2 as ANQGSEA. Trimming left V 4 bases short and J 0 bases short, with 6 bases between. The DNA of the CDR3 is TGCAGCGTTGGACAGTTGAACACTGAAGCTTTCTTT. Protein product: CSVGQLNTEAFF.

This clone was seen at least ten times. Other nucleotide sequences in the sample specify the same CDR3. This sequence joins TRBV10-3 and TRBJ2-2, with D tentatively TRBD2 (5 bases). The CDR3 covers 12 residues. The germline V gene encodes CDR1 ENHRY and CDR2 SYGVKD. The ends were cut back, 8 bases at V and 3 bases at J, with 7 bases in the middle. The DNA for the CDR3 is TGTGCCATCCGGCGGGACACCGGGGAGCTGTTTTTT. Residues: CAIRRDTGELFF.

This clone has ten or more counts. The chain links TRBV6-1 to TRBJ1-5; a weak D match, TRBD1 (6 bases). V shed 3 bases and J shed 9 bases, with 9 bases lying between them. The CDR3 contains 12 residues. The V gene's germline CDR1 is MNHNS and CDR2 SASEGT. The CDR3 sequence is CASSEGAGPQHF. DNA for the CDR3: TGTGCCAGCAGTGAGGGGGCAGGGCCCCAGCATTTT.

This clone showed up many times. V usage is TRBV5-1 and J usage is TRBJ2-5; D ambiguous. CDR1 SGHRS and CDR2 YFSETQ come from the germline V gene. Trimming pared 3 bases from V and 4 bases from J, leaving 10 bases between. The CDR3 spans 13 residues. The CDR3 region has the DNA TGCGCCAGCAGCTCCCAAATTTCAGAGACCCAGTACTTC. Translating gives CASSSQISETQYF. Based on the CDR3 plus reference TRBV5-1 and TRBJ2-5, the full variable domain is KAGVTQTPRYLIKTRGQQVTLSCSPISGHRSVSWYQQTPGQGLQFLFEYFSETQRNKGNFPGRFSGRQFSNSRSEMNVSTLELGDSALYLCASSSQISETQYFGPGTRLLVL.

This clone has ten or more counts. The rearrangement links TRBV18 to TRBJ1-5; 7 bases agree with TRBD1. The CDR3 runs 15 residues. V shed 3 bases and J 5 bases; nucleotides not matched to a gene: 7. The germline V gene has CDR1 KGHSH and CDR2 LQKENI. The CDR3 reads CASSPLGQADQPQHF. The CDR3 nucleotides read TGTGCCAGCTCACCCCTTGGACAGGCTGATCAGCCCCAGCATTTT.

This clone appeared many times. This chain uses TRBV7-3 with TRBJ2-3; maybe TRBD2 (6 bases). Germline assignment: CDR1 SGHTA and CDR2 FQGTGA. The CDR3 length is 15 residues. Trimming cost V 5 bases and J 3 bases, with 15 bases left between them. The CDR3 sequence is CASSPQGGRTDTQYF. In DNA, the CDR3 is TGTGCCAGCAGCCCCCAGGGAGGTAGGACAGATACGCAGTATTTT. Full variable domain (remainder filled in from reference TRBV7-3 and TRBJ2-3): GAGVSQTPSNKVTEKGKYVELRCDPISGHTALYWYRQSLGQGPEFLIYFQGTGAADDSGLPNDRFFAVRPEGSVSTLKIQRTERGDSAVYLCASSPQGGRTDTQYFGPGTRLTVL.

This clone showed up many times. V and J are TRBV5-1 and TRBJ1-1; TRBD1 aligns across 10 bases. CDR1 and CDR2 from the germline V gene are SGHRS and YFSETQ. V was pared by 2 bases and J by 1 base, with 2 bases of the junction left unmatched. The CDR3 is 15 residues long. This chain's CDR3 is CASSFWTGGNTEAFF. CDR3 in DNA: TGCGCCAGCAGCTTCTGGACAGGGGGGAACACTGAAGCTTTCTTT. Full variable domain (rest looked up from reference TRBV5-1 and TRBJ1-1): KAGVTQTPRYLIKTRGQQVTLSCSPISGHRSVSWYQQTPGQGLQFLFEYFSETQRNKGNFPGRFSGRQFSNSRSEMNVSTLELGDSALYLCASSFWTGGNTEAFFGQGTRLTVV.

This clone is labeled as medium-sized. The chain recombines TRBV20-1 with TRBJ2-7, with D unresolved. Trimming took off 6 bases at V and 0 bases at J, with 15 bases between the two ends. This CDR3 has 14 amino acids. Per the germline V gene, CDR1 is DFQATT and CDR2 is SNEGSKA (reference sequence). This chain's CDR3 is CSAILGTYSYEQYF. The CDR3, as DNA: TGCAGTGCCATCCTCGGCACCTACTCCTACGAGCAGTACTTC.